These T cell receptor beta chains were read from a single sample in a study of shared clonotypes between healthy human individuals. Sequenced by immunoSEQ multiplex PCR; TCRdb stores in-frame clones only, minus some. The sample includes roughly 2.5 million clones, just over 90% of them seen just once. The sequenced sample was naive CD4+ T cells sorted from blood. The source of these receptors is a man aged 18 to 29 in good health. Each CDR3 is given with its conserved first and last residue. The D gene is left open where the match is weak. Rows may omit the clone size; those that give it use once, few, many or a size class.

J	V	size	D	CDR3	DNA
TRBJ1-1	TRBV10-3	.	.	CAISELGVNTEAFF	TGTGCCATCAGCGAATTAGGCGTGAACACTGAAGCTTTCTTT
TRBJ2-6	TRBV7-8	.	.	CASSLGGFGANVLTF	TGTGCCAGCAGTTTAGGAGGCTTTGGGGCCAACGTCCTGACTTTC
TRBJ2-7	TRBV18	.	.	CASSQGSAPNEQYF	TGTGCCAGCTCCCAAGGGTCCGCGCCCAACGAGCAGTACTTC
TRBJ1-3	TRBV14	.	.	CASSQGRGNTIYF	TGTGCCAGCAGCCAGGGTCGGGGAAACACCATATATTTT
TRBJ2-2	TRBV6-6	.	.	CASSYMSPGELFF	TGTGCCAGCAGTTATATGAGCCCCGGGGAGCTGTTTTTT
TRBJ1-6	TRBV27	once	TRBD1	CASSLSQDRTILTYNSPLHF	TGTGCCAGCAGTTTATCGCAGGACAGGACAATCCTTACTTATAATTCACCCCTCCACTTT
TRBJ2-7	TRBV18	.	TRBD1	CASSRDSSYEQYF	TGTGCCAGCTCCCGGGACAGCTCCTACGAGCAGTACTTC
TRBJ2-1	TRBV7-3	.	TRBD2	CASSGTPSGVTVSEQFF	TGTGCCAGCAGCGGAACCCCTAGCGGAGTGACAGTCAGTGAGCAGTTCTTC
TRBJ2-7	TRBV5-5	.	TRBD2	CASSILAGGSYEQYF	TGTGCCAGCAGCATACTAGCGGGAGGCTCCTACGAGCAGTACTTC
TRBJ2-2	TRBV10-3	once	.	CASHREANTGELFF	TGTGCCTCGCACAGGGAGGCGAACACCGGGGAGCTGTTTTTT
TRBJ1-5	TRBV12-1	.	.	CASSFLVGSNQPQHF	TGTGCCAGCAGCTTTTTGGTTGGGAGCAATCAGCCCCAGCATTTT
TRBJ1-4	TRBV7-2	.	TRBD1	CASSFNRGREKLFF	TGTGCCAGCAGCTTCAACAGGGGGCGTGAAAAACTGTTTTTT
TRBJ1-5	TRBV30	few	.	CAWREQGRVQPQHF	TGTGCCTGGAGGGAACAGGGACGCGTTCAGCCCCAGCATTTT
TRBJ1-2	TRBV7-2	.	TRBD1	CASSLAARGSYGYTF	TGTGCCAGCAGCTTAGCGGCCAGGGGGAGCTATGGCTACACCTTC
TRBJ2-3	TRBV1	.	.	CTSRGTRGDTQYF	TGCACCAGCAGGGGTACAAGAGGCGATACGCAGTATTTT
TRBJ1-1	TRBV9	.	.	CASSAAPSGTEAFF	TGTGCCAGCAGCGCGGCCCCATCGGGGACTGAAGCTTTCTTT
TRBJ2-3	TRBV14	.	.	CASSQDPKWGADTQYF	TGTGCCAGCAGCCAAGATCCAAAATGGGGGGCCGATACGCAGTATTTT
TRBJ2-1	TRBV30	.	TRBD1	CAWSPTGTGGDNEQFF	TGTGCCTGGAGTCCAACCGGGACAGGGGGGGACAATGAGCAGTTCTTC
TRBJ1-4	TRBV19	few	.	CASSGKGEKLFF	TGTGCCAGTAGTGGGAAGGGTGAAAAACTGTTTTTT
TRBJ1-5	TRBV19	.	.	CASSPTSGNQPQHF	TGTGCCAGTAGTCCCACGTCCGGCAATCAGCCCCAGCATTTT
TRBJ2-7	TRBV6-4	.	TRBD2	CASSYGQSGSTYEQYF	TGTGCCAGCAGTTACGGCCAAAGCGGGAGTACCTACGAGCAGTACTTC
TRBJ2-4	TRBV5-4	.	.	CASSLAAQAKNIQYF	TGTGCCAGCAGCTTGGCAGCACAGGCCAAAAACATTCAGTACTTC
TRBJ2-7	TRBV28	.	TRBD1	CASGNTGDGYEQYF	TGTGCCAGCGGAAACACAGGGGACGGCTACGAGCAGTACTTC
TRBJ1-1	TRBV5-1	few	.	CASSPGLNTEAFF	TGCGCCAGCAGCCCCGGACTGAACACTGAAGCTTTCTTT
TRBJ1-2	TRBV6-5	.	TRBD1	CASSYLTGTGGNGYTF	TGTGCCAGCAGTTATTTGACCGGGACAGGGGGGAATGGCTACACCTTC
TRBJ2-7	TRBV2	.	.	CASSRTALSYEQYF	TGTGCCAGCAGCCGGACGGCCCTCTCCTACGAGCAGTACTTC
TRBJ1-5	TRBV5-1	.	.	CASSLDGTGNQPQHF	TGCGCCAGCAGCTTGGACGGGACTGGCAATCAGCCCCAGCATTTT
TRBJ2-5	TRBV29-1	.	TRBD2	CSAIRTSGRAGEQYF	TGCAGCGCAATCCGGACTAGCGGGAGGGCCGGGGAGCAGTACTTC
TRBJ2-4	TRBV4-3	once	TRBD1	CASSDRGAYF	TGCGCCAGTAGCGACAGGGGGGCGTACTTC
TRBJ2-5	TRBV29-1	once	.	CSVEESLGETQYF	TGCAGCGTTGAAGAGTCGTTGGGGGAGACCCAGTACTTC
TRBJ2-5	TRBV11-3	.	.	CASSLDWAGAQETQYF	TGTGCCAGCAGCTTAGATTGGGCAGGGGCCCAAGAGACCCAGTACTTC
TRBJ2-7	TRBV29-1	.	.	CSVEGPGVQYEQYF	TGCAGCGTTGAGGGGCCGGGAGTTCAGTACGAGCAGTACTTC
TRBJ2-7	TRBV7-2	.	TRBD2	CASSRTGGPYEQYF	TGTGCCAGCTCTAGGACGGGGGGACCCTACGAGCAGTACTTC
TRBJ1-2	TRBV6-1	.	.	CASSEVQGYTF	TGTGCCAGCAGTGAAGTTCAGGGCTACACCTTC